These 24 T cell receptor beta chains originate from one sample sequenced in a study of molecular identifiers for immune sequencing clone quantification. TCRdb recomputed calls from the PCR reads with MiXCR, one row per CDR3 protein. This sample has around 470,000 distinct CDR3 sequences, with 25% found just once. The sequenced sample was naive CD8+ T cells from blood, with Jurkat cell RNA spiked in. Subset specified: FACS-sorted CD8+CD4-CCR7+CD45RA+ naive T cells. These receptors were collected from a human donor in good health. Some libraries in this study had Jurkat cell RNA spiked in.

In this sample, this clonotype turned up a few times. CDR3 bases: TGCGCCAGCAGTGTCAGCGGGGGGCCCTCCTACAATGAGCAGTTCTTC. Its protein product is CASSVSGGPSYNEQFF. The rearrangement links TRBV10-2 to TRBJ2-1, with 9 bases lining up with TRBD2. V lost 4 bases and J lost 0; bases outside the gene matches: 4. The CDR3 is made up of 16 amino acids. Germline V lookup: CDR1 WSHSY, CDR2 SAAADI.

This clonotype occurred many times. The chain carries TRBV7-2 and TRBJ1-1; the D gene is possibly TRBD1 (5 bases). Germline loops: CDR1 SGHTA, CDR2 FQGNSA. The CDR3 loop spans 17 amino acids. Trimming took 5 bases from V and 0 from J, leaving 19 bases between them. This CDR3 is CASSPPRRTRMNTEAFF. CDR3 coding DNA: TGTGCCAGCAGCCCACCCCGACGGACACGGATGAACACTGAAGCTTTCTTT.

This clonotype has ten or more counts. The chain couples TRBV7-2 to TRBJ2-3; D not certain. V was cut by 4 bases and J by 4 bases, with 6 bases left in between. The CDR3 totals 12 residues. Germline-derived CDR1 and CDR2 are SGHTA and FQGNSA. The CDR3, as DNA: TGTGCCAGCAGCTCCGTATCAGATACGCAGTATTTT. Its translation: CASSSVSDTQYF.

The rearrangement joins TRBV27 to TRBJ2-3; 7 bases are a match to TRBD2. The CDR3 sequence is 15 residues long. CDR1 MNHEY and CDR2 SMNVEV come from the germline V gene (reference sequence). The ends lost 2 bases at V and 8 bases at J; junction bases unmatched: 10. The CDR3 DNA reads TGTGCCAGCAGTTTACTAGCGGCTCGAGAAGGTACGCAGTATTTT. It codes for CASSLLAAREGTQYF.

The rearrangement uses TRBV2 and TRBJ2-7, with no clear D. The CDR3 has 14 residues. V was pared by 6 bases and J by 3 bases, with 15 bases between. Germline V CDR1 and CDR2: SNHLY, FYNNEI. CDR3 nucleotide sequence: TGTGCCAGCAGCCAGAGCCCGACACTCTACGAGCAGTACTTC. Amino acid sequence: CASSQSPTLYEQYF.

This clonotype has more than one count but fewer than ten. This rearrangement joins TRBV19 to TRBJ2-7, with a possible D match to TRBD2 (5 bases). The CDR3 is 12 amino acids. V lost 5 bases to trimming and J lost 7 bases, with 12 bases between them. In germline, CDR1 is LNHDA, CDR2 SQIVND (reference sequence). The CDR3 bases are TGTGCCAGTAGTGATTTGTCGGGAGAGCAGTACTTC. This gives the protein CASSDLSGEQYF.

This clonotype has more than one count but fewer than ten. V usage is TRBV11-2 and J usage is TRBJ2-7; D possibly matches TRBD1 or TRBD2 (5 bases each). Germline V gives CDR1 SGHAT, CDR2 FQNNGV. Deletions cut 0 bases from V and 2 bases from J, with 11 bases between. This CDR3 comprises 15 residues. The DNA of the CDR3 is TGTGCCAGCAGCTTAGATCGGGGCAGGGCCTACGAGCAGTACTTC. Its protein product is CASSLDRGRAYEQYF.

The chain is built from TRBV7-9 and TRBJ2-1; 10 nucleotides agree with TRBD2. The length of the CDR3 is 16 residues. Germline lookup yields CDR1 SEHNR and CDR2 FQNEAQ (reference sequence). Unmatched junction bases numbered 10, after V lost 5 bases and J lost 6 bases. In DNA form, the CDR3 reads TGTGCCAGCAGCGCACGCTTAGCGGGAGGATTCAATGAGCAGTTCTTC. Translation: CASSARLAGGFNEQFF.

Regarding this clonotype: This may come from a read error, since a much larger clone is one base off. The conserved phenylalanine or tryptophan is not found at the CDR3 terminus, so this likely reflects a read error. V usage is TRBV19 and J usage is TRBJ2-3; perhaps TRBD2 as D (5 bases). Germline-derived CDR1 and CDR2 are LNHDA and SQIVND (reference sequence). V lost 4 bases and J lost 4, with 12 bases in between. This CDR3 contains 14 residues. Here the CDR3 reads CASSKLGGADTQYS. DNA of the CDR3: TGTGCCAGTAGTAAGCTCGGAGGTGCAGATACGCAGTATTCT.

CDR3 in DNA: TGCGCCAGCAGCCAAGGACTGGTCTCCTACGAGCAGTACTTC. It yields the protein CASSQGLVSYEQYF. This sequence joins TRBV4-3 and TRBJ2-7; D is undetermined. This CDR3 is 14 amino acids long. Germline CDR1 reads LGHNA; CDR2 reads YSLEER. Trimming pared 1 base from V and 0 bases from J, leaving 7 bases between.

The table lists this clonotype with many counts. The chain is built from TRBV12-3 or TRBV12-4 and TRBJ2-3; 11 bases are a match to TRBD2. After removal of 5 bases from V and 2 bases from J, the junction contained 9 bases not matched to a gene. The CDR3 extends over 17 amino acids. CDR3 sequence: CASSPSRTSGPTDTQYF. DNA for the CDR3: TGTGCCAGCAGTCCCTCACGGACTAGCGGGCCCACAGATACGCAGTATTTT.

Regarding this clonotype: A much larger clone differs from this one at a single base, so this may be a read error. The chain combines TRBV7-8 with TRBJ2-3; TRBD2 agrees at 7 bases. This CDR3 region has 14 residues. The germline gives CDR1 SGHVS, CDR2 FQNEAQ. With 4 bases clipped from V and 7 bases from J, the junction kept 8 bases outside the gene matches. The CDR3 DNA reads TGTGCCAGCAGCTCGCCGGGAGGCAGGTATACGCAGTATTTT. The encoded protein is CASSSPGGRYTQYF. Full variable domain (outside the CDR3, taken from reference TRBV7-8 and TRBJ2-3): GAGVSQSPRYKVAKRGQDVALRCDPISGHVSLFWYQQALGQGPEFLTYFQNEAQLDKSGLPSDRFFAERPEGSVSTLKIQRTQQEDSAVYLCASSSPGGRYTQYFGPGTRLTVL.

The genes are TRBV4-3 and TRBJ2-5; 7 bases align to TRBD1. In germline, CDR1 is LGHNA, CDR2 YSLEER. With 3 bases clipped from V and 4 bases from J, the junction kept 14 bases outside the gene matches. CDR3 length: 17 residues. The CDR3 is CASSQAEARDSRETQYF. The CDR3, as DNA: TGCGCCAGCAGCCAGGCTGAAGCCCGGGACAGCCGAGAGACCCAGTACTTC.

This clonotype was counted at least ten times. The V call is TRBV6-2 or TRBV6-3, the J call TRBJ1-5; weak D call: TRBD1 (5 bases). CDR1 is MNHEY and CDR2 is SVGEGT in the germline V gene. Trimming pared 5 bases from V and 0 bases from J, leaving 11 bases between. This CDR3 has 15 amino acids. The CDR3 coding sequence is TGTGCCAGCAGTACCAGACAGTCTAGCAATCAGCCCCAGCATTTT. Translating it yields CASSTRQSSNQPQHF.

Turning to this clonotype: This could be a read error, since a much larger clone is one nucleotide away. The chain combines TRBV19 with TRBJ1-4; a possible D gene is TRBD1 (5 bases). Germline V gene sequence: CDR1 LNHDA, CDR2 SQIVND (reference sequence). The CDR3 is made up of 16 amino acids. This chain's CDR3 is CARSAPRGLEDEKLFF. The CDR3 region has the DNA TGTGCCCGTAGTGCCCCCCGGGGCCTGGAGGATGAAAAACTGTTTTTT.

This clonotype was found a few times. V is TRBV19 and J is TRBJ2-3; D is possibly TRBD2 (6 bases). V was cut by 6 bases and J by 2 bases, with 21 bases left in between. CDR1 is LNHDA and CDR2 is SQIVND in the germline V gene (reference sequence). This CDR3 is 17 amino acids long. The CDR3 loop is CASSPLGGRGLTDTQYF. The CDR3 coding sequence is TGTGCCAGTAGCCCTTTGGGGGGTCGGGGCCTCACAGATACGCAGTATTTT.

The table lists this clonotype with a few counts. The chain carries TRBV6-2 or TRBV6-3 and TRBJ1-1; D remains unclear. CDR1 MNHEY and CDR2 SVGEGT come from the germline V gene. The CDR3 runs 12 residues. The V gene lost 2 bases and the J gene lost 7 bases, with 8 bases spanning the gap. CDR3 region: CASSYEGIEAFF. Written as DNA, the CDR3 is TGTGCCAGCAGTTACGAGGGAATTGAAGCTTTCTTT.

The chain is built from TRBV20-1 and TRBJ2-1; 9 positions match TRBD2. CDR3 length: 20 amino acids. CDR1 and CDR2 from the germline V gene are DFQATT and SNEGSKA (reference sequence). Trimming at V came to 0 bases and at J to 6 bases, leaving 21 bases not matched to a gene. This chain's CDR3 is CSARDRSAGGTVLIVNEQFF. The CDR3 nucleotides are TGCAGTGCTAGAGATCGTTCAGCGGGAGGCACAGTCCTGATTGTCAATGAGCAGTTCTTC.

In regard to this clonotype: A much larger clonotype is one base distant, so this may be a read error. The chain links TRBV4-3 to TRBJ2-3; 8 bases align to TRBD2. The CDR3 totals 17 residues. CDR1 and CDR2 from the germline V gene are LGHNA and YSLEER. The CDR3, as DNA: TGCGCCAGCGGCCAAGAAGCGACTAGCGACGGCACAGATACGCAGTATTTT. It yields the protein CASGQEATSDGTDTQYF.

This chain connects TRBV5-4 to TRBJ1-5; D possibly corresponds to TRBD1 (5 bases). The CDR3 covers 17 residues. Trimming removed 7 bases at V and 6 bases at J, with 26 bases between. CDR1 and CDR2 (germline): SGHNT, YYREEE (reference sequence). CDR3 in amino acids: CASGAAQPAPSSQPQHF. In nucleotides, the CDR3 is TGTGCCAGCGGGGCGGCCCAGCCTGCACCCAGTTCTCAGCCCCAGCATTTT.

This chain links TRBV3-1 with TRBJ2-1; TRBD2 might be the D (7 bases). Germline V gene sequence: CDR1 LGHDT, CDR2 YNNKEL (reference sequence). The V and J ends lost 8 bases and 7 bases respectively, with 9 bases between them. The CDR3 length is 11 residues. This CDR3 reads CASGGANEQFF. In DNA form, the CDR3 reads TGTGCCAGCGGGGGGGCGAATGAGCAGTTCTTC.

The sample holds a few counts of this clonotype. The V and J genes are TRBV28 and TRBJ1-4, with 8 bases lining up with TRBD1. The V gene's germline CDR1 is MDHEN and CDR2 SYDVKM. The CDR3 contains 15 residues. V lost 5 bases to trimming and J lost 10 bases; unmatched junction nucleotides: 12. CDR3 amino acids: CASSDPGTGRVKLFF. The DNA of the CDR3 is TGTGCCAGCAGTGACCCCGGGACAGGACGGGTAAAACTGTTTTTT.

Details on this clonotype: One end of the junction fails to match germline, which may point to a read error. The CDR3 reads CASSVADRGVLSANALTF. The CDR3 coding sequence is TGTGCCAGCAGCGTAGCGGACAGGGGGGTCCTATCGGCCAACGCCCTGACTTTC. This rearrangement joins TRBV9 to TRBJ2-6; 10 bases match TRBD1. The V gene's germline CDR1 is SGDLS and CDR2 YYNGEE. The CDR3 covers 18 residues.

The sample holds many counts of this clonotype. The gene calls are TRBV28 and TRBJ1-5; D gene unclear. The V and J ends lost 1 base and 1 base respectively, with 11 bases between them. Germline V lookup: CDR1 MDHEN, CDR2 SYDVKM. The CDR3 has 16 residues. The chain's CDR3 is CASSLFLGVSNQPQHF. CDR3 bases: TGTGCCAGCAGTTTATTTTTGGGTGTCAGCAATCAGCCCCAGCATTTT.